This is a list of T cell receptor beta chains from one sample in a study of esophageal squamous cell carcinoma under preoperative chemotherapy. MiXCR, applied by TCRdb to the PCR reads, yields one record per CDR3 protein. This repertoire shows about 18,000 distinct CDR3 sequences, roughly 50% found once; its top ten account for about 29%. Specimen collection occurred from a patient given preoperative chemotherapy. Every receptor here comes from a human donor with esophageal squamous cell carcinoma. The donor label of this sample is uncertain. CDR3s include the opening cysteine and the closing phenylalanine or tryptophan. A D gene is named only where the DNA matches it firmly. Where a row states a size, it is once, few, many or the class of an expanded clone; other rows omit it.

V: TRBV7-2; J: TRBJ2-7; D: NA; size: many; CDR3: CASSLGGDYEQYF; DNA: TGTGCCAGCAGCTTAGGGGGGGACTACGAGCAGTACTTC
V: TRBV20-1; J: TRBJ2-3; D: NA; size: NA; CDR3: CRGRVGQNPDTQYF; DNA: TGCAGGGGTCGCGTTGGACAGAACCCAGATACGCAGTATTTT
V: TRBV7-9; J: TRBJ2-4; D: TRBD1; size: NA; CDR3: CASSPTGQDRKIQYF; DNA: TGTGCCAGCAGCCCCACAGGACAGGACCGGAAGATTCAGTACTTC
V: TRBV7-3; J: TRBJ2-3; D: NA; size: NA; CDR3: CASSRRADTQYF; DNA: TGTGCCAGCAGCAGACGCGCGGATACGCAGTATTTT
V: TRBV7-2; J: TRBJ2-7; D: TRBD2; size: once; CDR3: CASRARRGGTTDTQYF; DNA: TGTGCCAGCCGCGCACGGCGGGGGGGGACCACAGACACGCAGTACTTC
V: TRBV27; J: TRBJ2-7; D: NA; size: NA; CDR3: CASSGRGGGNSDTQYF; DNA: TGTGCCAGCAGTGGCCGCGGGGGCGGGAACTCAGATACGCAGTACTTC
V: TRBV12-3/TRBV12-4; J: TRBJ2-1; D: NA; size: NA; CDR3: CASSMRTSYNEQFF; DNA: TGTGCCAGCAGCATGAGGACCTCCTACAATGAGCAGTTCTTC
V: TRBV12-3/TRBV12-4; J: TRBJ2-1; D: TRBD2; size: NA; CDR3: CASSFYGGDEQFF; DNA: TGTGCCAGCAGTTTTTACGGGGGGGATGAGCAGTTCTTC
V: TRBV12-3/TRBV12-4; J: TRBJ2-3; D: NA; size: NA; CDR3: CGSVGGGDTNTQYF; DNA: TGTGGCAGCGTGGGGGGAGGAGACACAAACACGCAGTATTTC
V: TRBV4-3; J: TRBJ2-3; D: NA; size: NA; CDR3: CASSQDTGVRTQYF; DNA: TGCGCCAGCAGCCAAGATACTGGCGTACGTACGCAGTATTTT
V: TRBV7-6; J: TRBJ1-3; D: TRBD1; size: many; CDR3: CASSLRQGVSGNTIYF; DNA: TGTGCCAGCAGCCTCCGACAGGGGGTCTCTGGAAACACCATATATTTT
V: TRBV7-9; J: TRBJ2-5; D: NA; size: few; CDR3: CASSLASDPEQYF; DNA: TGTGCCAGCAGCTTAGCGAGTGACCCGGAGCAGTACTTC
V: TRBV12-3/TRBV12-4; J: TRBJ2-5; D: TRBD2; size: few; CDR3: CASSSQAGGIETQYF; DNA: TGTGCCAGCAGTTCCCAAGCGGGAGGCATTGAGACCCAGTACTTC
V: TRBV7-2; J: TRBJ2-3; D: NA; size: NA; CDR3: CASSGAGRADTDTQYF; DNA: TGTGCCAGCAGCGGAGCTGGACGCGCGGACACAGATACGCAGTACTTT
V: TRBV7-6; J: TRBJ2-3; D: NA; size: NA; CDR3: CASSLAGVSTGAQYF; DNA: TGTGCCAGCAGCTTAGCGGGCGTTAGCACAGGTGCGCAGTATTTT
V: TRBV7-3; J: TRBJ2-3; D: NA; size: NA; CDR3: CASSPHTTENTDTQYF; DNA: TGTGCCAGCAGCCCCCACACAACGGAGAACACAGATACTCAGTATTTC
V: TRBV7-6; J: TRBJ2-1; D: TRBD2; size: large; CDR3: CASSLRAGGGGYNEQFF; DNA: TGTGCCAGCAGCTTACGAGCGGGCGGGGGGGGGTACAATGAGCAGTTCTTC
V: TRBV7-9; J: TRBJ2-5; D: TRBD1; size: NA; CDR3: CASSHPLGQGEETQYF; DNA: TGTGCCAGCAGCCACCCACTAGGACAGGGCGAGGAGACCCAGTACTTC
V: TRBV11-2; J: TRBJ2-1; D: NA; size: few; CDR3: CASSPGLYNEQFF; DNA: TGTGCCAGCAGCCCGGGACTTTACAATGAGCAGTTCTTC
V: TRBV7-2; J: TRBJ2-7; D: TRBD2; size: many; CDR3: CASSLDPSGYEQYF; DNA: TGTGCCAGCAGCTTAGATCCTAGCGGCTACGAGCAGTACTTC
V: TRBV6-1; J: TRBJ2-5; D: TRBD2; size: NA; CDR3: CASSTGLAGVWGETQYF; DNA: TGTGCCAGCAGTACGGGACTAGCGGGAGTTTGGGGGGAGACCCAGTACTTC
V: TRBV12-3/TRBV12-4; J: TRBJ2-3; D: NA; size: medium-sized; CDR3: CASRERLPADTQYF; DNA: TGTGCCAGCAGGGAGCGTCTACCGGCAGATACGCAGTATTTT
V: TRBV12-3/TRBV12-4; J: TRBJ2-1; D: NA; size: NA; CDR3: CASTPGMDWSSYNEQFF; DNA: TGTGCCAGCACCCCTGGAATGGATTGGAGCTCCTACAATGAGCAGTTCTTC
V: TRBV7-9; J: TRBJ2-1; D: TRBD2; size: many; CDR3: CASSSNTPSGRELYNEQFF; DNA: TGTGCCAGCAGCTCCAACACACCTAGCGGGAGGGAGCTCTACAATGAGCAGTTCTTC
V: TRBV7-2; J: TRBJ2-7; D: TRBD2; size: many; CDR3: CASSLLHREGLYEQYF; DNA: TGTGCCAGCAGCTTACTCCATCGGGAGGGCCTCTACGAGCAGTACTTC
V: TRBV7-2; J: TRBJ2-2; D: NA; size: medium-sized; CDR3: CASSLVVTGTYTGELFF; DNA: TGTGCCAGCAGCTTAGTAGTGACCGGGACGTACACCGGGGAGCTGTTTTTT
V: TRBV7-8; J: TRBJ2-1; D: TRBD2; size: many; CDR3: CASSQGLAGVVEQFF; DNA: TGTGCCAGCAGCCAGGGACTAGCGGGAGTTGTTGAGCAGTTCTTC
V: TRBV11-2; J: TRBJ2-5; D: TRBD2; size: few; CDR3: CASSLSQAGVGETQYF; DNA: TGTGCCAGCAGCTTATCCCAAGCGGGAGTTGGGGAGACCCAGTACTTC
V: TRBV12-3/TRBV12-4; J: TRBJ2-3; D: NA; size: NA; CDR3: CASTRPIAEGDTQYF; DNA: TGTGCCAGCACGAGGCCAATTGCAGAGGGGGATACGCAGTATTTT
V: TRBV10-2; J: TRBJ1-5; D: TRBD1; size: many; CDR3: CASSTGGVQPQHF; DNA: TGCGCCAGCAGTACAGGGGGCGTACAGCCCCAGCATTTT
V: TRBV7-9; J: TRBJ2-3; D: NA; size: NA; CDR3: CAIKTLGSGEQYF; DNA: TGTGCCATCAAGACTTTGGGTTCAGGGGAGCAGTATTTT
V: TRBV7-3; J: TRBJ2-2; D: NA; size: NA; CDR3: CASSLTGNTGELFF; DNA: TGTGCCAGCAGCCTGACAGGGAACACCGGGGAGCTGTTTTTT
V: TRBV12-3/TRBV12-4; J: TRBJ2-3; D: NA; size: NA; CDR3: CASSPGHSTDTQYF; DNA: TGTGCCAGCAGTCCGGGGCACAGCACAGATACGCAGTATTTT
V: TRBV6-5; J: TRBJ2-4; D: NA; size: once; CDR3: CASSYAGTAKNIQYF; DNA: TGTGCCAGCAGTTACGCGGGAACAGCCAAAAACATTCAGTACTTC
V: TRBV19; J: TRBJ2-2; D: NA; size: NA; CDR3: CASSIRTPQGELFF; DNA: TGTGCCAGTAGTATTCGGACCCCCCAAGGGGAGCTGTTTTTT
V: TRBV7-9; J: TRBJ2-3; D: NA; size: NA; CDR3: CASSGPGVSALTQYF; DNA: TGTGCCAGCAGCGGCCCGGGAGTTTCCGCATTGACGCAGTATTTT
V: TRBV7-2; J: TRBJ2-1; D: NA; size: few; CDR3: CASRGGITEQFF; DNA: TGTGCCAGCAGGGGGGGAATCACTGAGCAGTTCTTC
V: TRBV7-7; J: TRBJ2-5; D: TRBD2; size: NA; CDR3: CASSLGGIAGAGETQYF; DNA: TGTGCTAGCAGCTTAGGAGGGATAGCGGGAGCAGGGGAGACCCAGTACTTC
V: TRBV12-3/TRBV12-4; J: TRBJ2-7; D: TRBD2; size: NA; CDR3: CASSLRTSGSLLQSPLFSEQYF; DNA: TGTGCCAGCAGTTTAAGGACTAGCGGGAGTCTTTTACAGTCACCCTTATTCTCCGAGCAGTACTTC
V: TRBV27; J: TRBJ2-1; D: NA; size: many; CDR3: CASWSRDTNEQFF; DNA: TGTGCCAGCTGGTCGAGAGACACCAATGAGCAGTTCTTC
V: TRBV6-6; J: TRBJ2-4; D: NA; size: many; CDR3: CASSYGPARLTKNIQYF; DNA: TGTGCCAGCAGTTACGGACCCGCAAGGTTAACCAAAAACATTCAGTACTTC
V: TRBV7-3; J: TRBJ2-5; D: TRBD1; size: many; CDR3: CASSPTGGPGETQYF; DNA: TGTGCCAGCAGCCCCACAGGGGGACCTGGAGAGACCCAGTACTTC
V: TRBV7-2; J: TRBJ1-1; D: TRBD1; size: NA; CDR3: CASSLTGTGGTMNTEAFF; DNA: TGTGCCAGCAGCTTAACCGGGACAGGGGGTACTATGAACACTGAAGCTTTCTTT
V: TRBV6-1; J: TRBJ2-5; D: TRBD2; size: many; CDR3: CASRLQTSGRETQYF; DNA: TGTGCCAGCAGACTACAGACTAGCGGGAGAGAGACCCAGTACTTC
V: TRBV6-1; J: TRBJ2-5; D: TRBD1; size: few; CDR3: CASSADRGQRETQYF; DNA: TGTGCCAGCAGTGCCGACAGGGGGCAGCGGGAGACCCAGTACTTC
V: TRBV12-3/TRBV12-4; J: TRBJ2-3; D: NA; size: NA; CDR3: CARRLDKDTQYF; DNA: TGTGCCAGGCGGTTAGACAAAGATACTCAGTATTTT
V: TRBV5-4; J: TRBJ2-7; D: NA; size: many; CDR3: CASSRYREGSEQYF; DNA: TGTGCCAGCAGCAGGTACAGGGAAGGTTCCGAGCAGTACTTC
V: TRBV6-4; J: TRBJ2-1; D: TRBD2; size: few; CDR3: CASSATSGGAEEQFF; DNA: TGTGCCAGCAGCGCGACTAGCGGGGGGGCCGAGGAGCAGTTCTTC
V: TRBV7-8; J: TRBJ2-1; D: TRBD2; size: many; CDR3: CASSLRLAGGPNEQFF; DNA: TGTGCCAGCAGCTTAAGACTAGCGGGAGGGCCAAATGAGCAGTTCTTC
V: TRBV5-1; J: TRBJ1-1; D: NA; size: few; CDR3: CASSLESAQNTEAFF; DNA: TGCGCCAGCAGCTTGGAATCGGCGCAGAACACTGAAGCTTTCTTT
V: TRBV7-8; J: TRBJ2-7; D: NA; size: NA; CDR3: CASSPDHLLLSEQYF; DNA: TGTGCCAGCAGCCCAGACCACCTACTACTAAGCGAGCAGTACTTC
V: TRBV20-1; J: TRBJ2-2; D: TRBD2; size: NA; CDR3: CSASRASGRHGELFF; DNA: TGCAGTGCTAGCCGGGCTAGCGGGAGACACGGGGAGCTGTTTTTT
V: TRBV6-4; J: TRBJ2-1; D: NA; size: NA; CDR3: CASSEPPPTSYEQFF; DNA: TGTGCCAGCAGTGAACCCCCCCCTACCAGCTACGAGCAGTTCTTC